These 20 T cell receptor beta chains were sequenced from one sample in a study of blood T cells in healthy people across ages. Primed by a sample-barcoded 5' primer and a J-beta primer mix, a second PCR proceeded for 7 to 11 cycles. TCRdb re-derived calls from the 5' RACE reads in MiXCR, one entry per CDR3 protein. The repertoire holds about 690,000 distinct CDR3 sequences, with 40% to 50% as singletons. Material: blood. These receptors were taken from a man aged 80 or over in good health.

The V and J genes are TRBV10-3 and TRBJ2-5; D not certain. Gene TRBJ2-1 matches the end of the DNA better, so the J call may be wrong. The CDR3 covers 13 residues. The germline CDR1 and CDR2 sequences are ENHRY and SYGVKD. CDR3 in DNA: TGTGCCATCAGTGAGGCAGTACAAGAGACCCAGTTCTTC. The encoded protein is CAISEAVQETQFF.

The CDR3 sequence: CSARPLWGASGGATNPNTQYF. The DNA for the CDR3 is TGCAGTGCCCGACCATTATGGGGGGCTAGCGGGGGGGCGACGAATCCGAACACGCAGTATTTT. V is TRBV20-1 and J is TRBJ2-3, with 12 bases aligning to TRBD2. V was clipped by 6 bases and J by 9 bases; unmatched bases: 31. Germline loops: CDR1 DFQATT, CDR2 SNEGSKA (reference sequence). This CDR3 is built from 21 residues.

There are a few counts of this clonotype. The rearrangement uses TRBV9 and TRBJ2-3; 9 nucleotides agree with TRBD2. The CDR3 is 15 amino acids. Per germline, CDR1 SGDLS and CDR2 YYNGEE. V was clipped by 3 bases and J by 0 bases; unmatched bases: 2. CDR3 nucleotide sequence: TGTGCCAGCAGCGCTAGCGGGGTTAGCACAGATACGCAGTATTTT. The encoded protein is CASSASGVSTDTQYF.

This clonotype was counted between two and nine times. Given a much more abundant clone one base away, this may be a read error. This chain links TRBV4-2 with TRBJ2-5; 10 nucleotides line up with TRBD2. This CDR3 is 17 amino acids long. CDR1 and CDR2 from the germline V gene are LGHNA and YNFKEQ. V was pared by 3 bases and J by 11 bases, with 18 bases of the junction left unmatched. The CDR3 loop reads CASSQELAGTPYNEQYF. DNA of the CDR3: TGTGCCAGCAGCCAGGAACTAGCGGGGACCCCATACAATGAGCAGTACTTC.

This clonotype was observed many times. The chain carries TRBV7-2 and TRBJ2-3, with D perhaps TRBD2 (5 bases). This CDR3 comprises 13 residues. V was cut by 3 bases and J by 4 bases, with 8 bases left in between. Germline values: CDR1 SGHTA, CDR2 FQGNSA. The CDR3 protein is CASSLGRPDTQYF. The CDR3 DNA reads TGTGCCAGCAGCTTGGGGAGACCAGATACGCAGTATTTT.

The rearrangement uses TRBV6-2 or TRBV6-3 and TRBJ2-5; D is ambiguous. This CDR3 comprises 13 residues. Germline assignment: CDR1 MNHEY and CDR2 SVGEGT. Trimming cost V 8 bases and J 11 bases, with 21 bases left between them. CDR3 protein: CASDTLQPRKQYF. DNA of the CDR3: TGTGCCAGCGACACGTTACAGCCACGTAAGCAGTACTTC.

The CDR3: CASSLGQGFVRYGYTF. Here the CDR3 DNA reads TGCGCCAGCAGCTTGGGCCAGGGTTTCGTTAGATATGGCTACACCTTC. The chain employs TRBV5-1 and TRBJ1-2; a weak D match, TRBD1 (5 bases). The V end lost 0 bases, the J end lost 5 bases, and 17 bases lay between the germline ends. This CDR3 contains 16 residues. The germline V gene encodes CDR1 SGHRS and CDR2 YFSETQ.

This chain connects TRBV7-8 to TRBJ2-1, with 8 bases matching TRBD2. Germline V gene data show CDR1 as SGHVS and CDR2 as FQNEAQ. V trimming: 5 bases; J trimming: 0 bases; junction bases outside the gene matches: 15. This CDR3 is 19 amino acids long. The CDR3 region has the DNA TGTGCCAGCAGCCCAAGACTAGCGACCACTAAAACCTCCTACAATGAGCAGTTCTTC. It yields the protein CASSPRLATTKTSYNEQFF.

Only a few counts were recorded for this clonotype. The rearrangement joins TRBV19 to TRBJ2-5, with TRBD2 matching 8 bases. The CDR3 runs 16 residues. CDR1 and CDR2 from the germline V gene are LNHDA and SQIVND (reference sequence). Unmatched junction bases numbered 8, after V lost 3 bases and J lost 2 bases. The CDR3 sequence: CASSISGGLGQETQYF. The CDR3, as DNA: TGTGCCAGTAGTATCTCGGGGGGACTAGGGCAAGAGACCCAGTACTTC.

The chain joins TRBV7-8 to TRBJ1-2; maybe TRBD1 (6 bases). V lost 5 bases and J 4 bases, leaving 14 bases between the germline ends. The CDR3 has 14 residues. Germline V CDR1 and CDR2: SGHVS, FQNEAQ. The CDR3 coding sequence is TGTGCCAGCAGCGGATTCAGGGGAGGCTATGGCTACACCTTC. It encodes CASSGFRGGYGYTF.

The V and J genes are TRBV11-1 and TRBJ2-5; D is undetermined. The V gene's germline CDR1 is SGHAT and CDR2 FQDESV (reference sequence). V lost 2 bases and J lost 13, with 14 bases in between. The CDR3 runs 12 residues. The CDR3 loop is CASSLRPSRLYF. CDR3 bases: TGTGCCAGCAGCTTACGCCCCTCCAGGCTGTACTTC.

The V call is TRBV3-1, the J call TRBJ2-7; 9 bases agree with TRBD1. CDR3 length: 11 amino acids. Looked up from germline, CDR1 is LGHDT and CDR2 is YNNKEL (reference sequence). With 9 bases clipped from V and 6 bases from J, the junction kept 3 bases outside the gene matches. The CDR3 bases are TGTGCCAGTGGACAGGGGAGCGAGCAGTACTTC. Its protein is CASGQGSEQYF.

The V call is TRBV11-2, the J call TRBJ2-1, with a possible D match to TRBD1 (6 bases). The length of the CDR3 is 14 residues. V gave up 8 bases and J gave up 1 base, with 12 bases separating them. CDR1 and CDR2 from the germline V gene are SGHAT and FQNNGV. CDR3: CASFATGSYNEQFF. The CDR3 DNA reads as TGTGCCAGCTTCGCTACAGGGTCCTACAATGAGCAGTTCTTC.

This sequence joins TRBV29-1 and TRBJ2-4; 10 nucleotides align to TRBD1. V gave up 0 bases and J gave up 7 bases; unmatched junction bases: 9. The CDR3 is made up of 16 amino acids. The germline V gene encodes CDR1 SQVTM and CDR2 ANQGSEA. The CDR3 DNA sequence: TGCAGCGTTGAAGATCTGGACAGGGGGGAGGTTAACATTCAGTACTTC. Protein product: CSVEDLDRGEVNIQYF.

The chain employs TRBV9 and TRBJ2-5; D possibly matches TRBD1 or TRBD2 (5 bases each). The V end lost 4 bases, the J end lost 5 bases, and 15 bases lay between the germline ends. This CDR3 is built from 14 residues. The germline gives CDR1 SGDLS, CDR2 YYNGEE. The DNA for the CDR3 is TGTGCCAGCAGCCCGTCGGGGACCAGGGAGACCCAGTACTTC. It codes for CASSPSGTRETQYF.

The chain combines TRBV27 with TRBJ2-1; maybe TRBD2 (5 bases). V was cut by 3 bases and J by 13 bases, with 19 bases left in between. Germline V gene sequence: CDR1 MNHEY, CDR2 SMNVEV (reference sequence). The CDR3 loop spans 14 amino acids. The CDR3 spells CASSFVGEDETQFF. The DNA for the CDR3 is TGTGCCAGCAGTTTTGTGGGAGAGGACGAGACCCAGTTCTTC.

This chain connects TRBV12-5 to TRBJ2-5; D remains unclear. From germline, CDR1 is LGHNT and CDR2 FRNRAP. V lost 5 bases and J lost 2, with 9 bases in between. The CDR3 runs 13 residues. The CDR3 spells CASGITSQETQYF. CDR3 bases: TGTGCTAGTGGTATCACCTCGCAAGAGACCCAGTACTTC.

This chain joins TRBV5-1 and TRBJ1-1; 7 bases map to TRBD1. V was clipped by 3 bases and J by 0 bases; unmatched bases: 5. CDR3 length equals 15 residues. Germline V gene data show CDR1 as SGHRS and CDR2 as YFSETQ. CDR3 amino acids: CASSYSGTVNTEAFF. The CDR3, as DNA: TGCGCCAGCAGCTACTCCGGGACAGTGAACACTGAAGCTTTCTTT.

Comment on this clonotype: An end of the junction differs from the germline gene, which may be a read error. J is TRBJ2-6 and V is TRBV20-1; a weak D match, TRBD1 (5 bases). The CDR3 sequence is 14 residues long. CDR1 and CDR2 (germline): DFQATT, SNEGSKA (reference sequence). The DNA of the CDR3 is TGCAGTGCTACAACAGGCTCTGGGGCCAACGCCCTGACTTTC. Translated: CSATTGSGANALTF.

The gene calls are TRBV7-9 and TRBJ1-1; 8 nucleotides match TRBD1. Germline assignment: CDR1 SEHNR and CDR2 FQNEAQ (reference sequence). There are 15 residues in the CDR3. Trimming removed 6 bases from V and 0 bases from J; junction bases left unmatched: 6. The CDR3 sequence is CASSSKDRVNTEAFF. CDR3 DNA sequence: TGTGCCAGCAGTTCAAAGGACAGGGTGAACACTGAAGCTTTCTTT.